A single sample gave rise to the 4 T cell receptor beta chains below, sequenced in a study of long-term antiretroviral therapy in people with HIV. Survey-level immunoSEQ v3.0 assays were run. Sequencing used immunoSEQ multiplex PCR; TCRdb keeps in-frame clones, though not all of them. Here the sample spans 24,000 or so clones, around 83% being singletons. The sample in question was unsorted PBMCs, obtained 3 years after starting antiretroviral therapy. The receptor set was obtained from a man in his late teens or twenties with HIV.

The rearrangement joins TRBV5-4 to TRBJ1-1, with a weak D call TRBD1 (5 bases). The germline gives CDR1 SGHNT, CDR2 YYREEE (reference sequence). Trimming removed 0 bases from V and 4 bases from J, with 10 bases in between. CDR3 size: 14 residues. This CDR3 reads CASSLGGVGTEAFF. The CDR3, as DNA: TGTGCCAGCAGCTTGGGAGGGGTAGGCACTGAAGCTTTCTTT.

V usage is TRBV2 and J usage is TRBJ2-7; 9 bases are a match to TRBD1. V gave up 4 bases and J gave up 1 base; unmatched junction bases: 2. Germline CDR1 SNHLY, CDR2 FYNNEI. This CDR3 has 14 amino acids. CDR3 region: CASSVGQGSYEQYV. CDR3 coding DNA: TGTGCCAGCAGTGTTGGACAGGGGTCCTACGAGCAGTACGTC.

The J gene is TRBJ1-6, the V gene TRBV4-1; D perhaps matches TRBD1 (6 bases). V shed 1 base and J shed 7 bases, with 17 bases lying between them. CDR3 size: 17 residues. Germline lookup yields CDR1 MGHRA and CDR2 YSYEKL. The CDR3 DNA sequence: TGCGCCAGCAGCCAAGGGCCGGACAGCCCTACAAATTCACCCCTCCACTTT. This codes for CASSQGPDSPTNSPLHF.

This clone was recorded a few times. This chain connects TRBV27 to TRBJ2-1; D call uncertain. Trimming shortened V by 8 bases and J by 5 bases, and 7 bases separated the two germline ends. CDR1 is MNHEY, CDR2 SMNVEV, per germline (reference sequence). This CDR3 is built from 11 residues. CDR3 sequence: CASQPHNEQFF. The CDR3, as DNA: TGTGCCAGCCAACCGCACAATGAGCAGTTCTTC.